Described below is a single TCR delta chain sequence and its context. The antigen this receptor binds is unknown. A far more abundant clone sits one base away, making this likely a read error. Preparation of the library involved RT-PCR. For sequencing, an Illumina MiSeq was employed. Public reads were reanalyzed in TCRdb with CATT, and rows carrying the same DNA were merged afterwards. For this sample the table gives about 1,400 delta-chain clones, of which 15% to 20% were detected only once. The top ten constitute 10% of the sample. The entry originates in a study of gammadelta T cells in human blood (dated by TCRdb to 2018 to 2020). The investigation overall reported the following: The study reported that microbial exposure appeared to drive polyclonal expansion of innate gamma-delta T cells immediately after birth.

From a lookup of the germline V gene (reference sequence), CDR1 and CDR2 are TSDPSYG and QGSYDQQN. The CDR3 contains 20 residues, cysteine and phenylalanine counted. The kept DNA is CDR3 alone, 60 bases in frame from the first base. The germline V and J ends show losses of 1 base and 0 bases respectively, and no gene match explains 17 bases of the junction. This chain joins TRAV14/DV4 to TRDJ1; the junction holds 7 bases that match TRDD3. The J gene, absent from TCRdb, was called here by matching the DNA to germline. The source material was non-Vgamma9Vdelta2 gamma-delta T cells from infant blood. The origin of this receptor is a human donor. CDR3 reads: CAMREAYLRNGGPYTDKLIF. The DNA reads TGTGCAATGAGAGAGGCTTATCTACGGAATGGGGGACCATACACCGATAAACTCATCTTT.